This TCR beta chain was documented in a study of T cells in localized non-small cell lung cancer. General study points: There were a median about 53 of the top 100 tumor clones appearing in adjacent lung. Sequencing involved a lone tumor region, leaving heterogeneity possible. Greater blood T cell density accompanied longer overall survival.

The CDR3 covers 13 residues. Trimming took off 4 bases at V and 3 bases at J, with 6 bases between the two ends. Germline lookup yields CDR1 SEHNR and CDR2 FQNEAQ (reference sequence). Concerning this clone: Its antigen is currently unknown.

Sequenced by immunoSEQ multiplex PCR; TCRdb stores in-frame clones only, minus some. Seen here are around 91,000 clones, 80% to 90% observed once, and the top ten hold about 15%. The receptor comes from a man aged 35 to 69 with stage I squamous cell lung carcinoma. The V gene is TRBV7-9, the J gene TRBJ1-4; tentatively, D is TRBD1 (5 bases). The sequences come from peripheral blood, collected before any cancer treatment. The CDR3 bases are TGTGCCAGCAGCTCACAGGCTAATGAAAAACTGTTTTTT. Translation gives CASSSQANEKLFF.